The entry below describes one T cell receptor (beta chain). Its antigen is not known. This may come from a read error, since a much larger clone is one base off. Germline lookup yields CDR1 ENHRY and CDR2 SYGVKD. This CDR3 spans 17 amino acids. V shed 0 bases and J shed 2 bases, with 17 bases lying between them. Synthesis of cDNA was accomplished via 5'RACE employing 10-nucleotide random UMIs. TCRdb re-called the 5' RACE reads through MiXCR, storing one row per CDR3 protein. The sample contains more than 55,000 distinct CDR3 sequences, 8.5% to 10% of which appear only once. These data come from a study of neurological immune-mediated disorders. Time point specified: longitudinal time-point 2. Healthy controls consisted of blood bank volunteers in Maryland, USA. Study-level results: The most TCR clonal expansion was seen in HTLV-1-associated myelopathy, whereas the least was seen in multiple sclerosis, below the level in healthy controls.

Sequenced: PBMCs. The source is a man aged 25 to 40 in good health. The chain uses TRBV10-3 and TRBJ2-7; possible D gene TRBD1, 5 bases. The CDR3 spells CAISESAAGKFTYEQYF. The CDR3 DNA is TGTGCCATCAGTGAGTCGGCGGCAGGGAAATTTACCTACGAGCAGTACTTC.